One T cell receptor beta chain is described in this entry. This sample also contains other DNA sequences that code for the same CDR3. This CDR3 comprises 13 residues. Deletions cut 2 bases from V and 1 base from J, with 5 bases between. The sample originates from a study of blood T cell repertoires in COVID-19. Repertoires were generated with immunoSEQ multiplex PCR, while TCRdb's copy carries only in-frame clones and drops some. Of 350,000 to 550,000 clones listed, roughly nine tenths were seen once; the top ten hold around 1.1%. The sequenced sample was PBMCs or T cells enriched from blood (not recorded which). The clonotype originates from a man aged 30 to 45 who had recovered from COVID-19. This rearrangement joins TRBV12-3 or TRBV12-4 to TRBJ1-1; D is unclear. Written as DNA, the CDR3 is TGTGCCAGCAGTTTATCGGGGAACACTGAAGCTTTCTTT. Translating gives CASSLSGNTEAFF.